This T cell receptor (beta chain) was documented in a study of cytomegalovirus exposure and HLA in healthy donors. As to this clone: The antigen is not known.

The germline V gene encodes CDR1 SQVTM and CDR2 ANQGSEA. The V gene lost 7 bases and the J gene lost 4 bases, with 19 bases spanning the gap. The CDR3 consists of 14 residues. 60 Vbeta and 13 Jbeta primers were used in PCR. The data were produced by immunoSEQ multiplex PCR, yet TCRdb's version contains in-frame clones alone and is incomplete. This repertoire includes about 160,000 clones. Study outcomes and limitations: A later analysis appeared to link common viral pathogens to several of the most significant clusters. In a later analysis, HLA-associated beta chains showed higher expansion and lower generation probabilities than comparable chains. Sequencing likely generated an artifact that appeared as a cluster of highly shared sequence variants.

The chain joins TRBV29-1 to TRBJ1-1; D ambiguous. The specimen sequenced was PBMCs. The clonotype comes from a man aged 25 to 45 in good health and CMV-seronegative. For the CDR3, the DNA is TGCAGCGCATGCCAACACGGGAGCGGCACTGAAGCTTTCTTT. Encoded protein: CSACQHGSGTEAFF. The full variable domain, completed using reference TRBV29-1 and TRBJ1-1, is SAVISQKPSRDICQRGTSLTIQCQVDSQVTMMFWYRQQPGQSLTLIATANQGSEATYESGFVIDKFPISRPNLTFSTLTVSNMSPEDSSIYLCSACQHGSGTEAFFGQGTRLTVV.